The present TCR beta chain was sequenced within a study of PD-1 blockade in classical Hodgkin lymphoma. Germline CDR1 is LNHNV and CDR2 is YYDKDF (reference sequence). The V gene lost 0 bases and the J gene lost 0 bases, with 9 bases spanning the gap. The CDR3 loop spans 15 amino acids. Study outcomes and limitations: Complete responders started with a diversity level that resembled newly diagnosed patients at baseline. The authors excluded patients who started nivolumab under 1 year after ASCT.

The table came from immunoSEQ multiplex PCR; TCRdb's copy has only in-frame clones and leaves some out. The sample consists of approximately 84,000 clones, approximately 86% of them appearing once. A remark on this clone: Antigen unknown.

Sample time point: cycle 4 day 1 (C4D1), after about 6 weeks of nivolumab. Relapse after autologous stem cell transplantation occurred in every patient, and brentuximab vedotin exposure varied. This rearrangement joins TRBV15 to TRBJ2-7, with D tentatively TRBD2 (5 bases). The sample was peripheral blood mononuclear cells (PBMCs), taken before the fourth cycle of nivolumab. The TCR sequence derives from a human donor with classical Hodgkin lymphoma. CDR3 residues: CATSRDGGSSYEQYF. DNA of the CDR3: TGTGCCACCAGCAGAGATGGAGGTAGCTCCTACGAGCAGTACTTC.